Presented here are 4 T cell receptor beta chains from one specimen sequenced in a study of Ad26.COV2.S vaccination and SARS-CoV-2 variants. Sample treatment: roughly 20 received Ad26.COV2.S at low or high dose, single or two shots; about five received placebo; per-sample allocation not given. All samples were drawn on day 63, counting from the first vaccine or placebo injection. Repertoires were generated with immunoSEQ multiplex PCR, while TCRdb's copy carries only in-frame clones and drops some. The sample includes some 450,000 clones, roughly 91% seen only once; the top ten take more than 3.5%. The sequenced sample was peripheral blood, obtained in a trial of Ad26.COV2.S vaccine versus placebo. Receptor source: a person aged 18-60 years who received the Ad26.COV2.S COVID-19 vaccine or a placebo.

V usage is TRBV18 and J usage is TRBJ2-5; 10 bases match TRBD2. Germline assignment: CDR1 KGHSH and CDR2 LQKENI. This CDR3 contains 17 residues. The V gene end was trimmed by 2 bases and the J gene end by 0 bases; junction bases not matched to a gene: 6. The CDR3 is CASSPIRTSGNQETQYF. The CDR3 DNA sequence: TGTGCCAGCTCACCAATTCGGACTAGCGGAAACCAAGAGACCCAGTACTTC.

This chain uses TRBV7-9 with TRBJ2-5; D tentatively fits TRBD1 or TRBD2 (5 bases each). This CDR3 contains 13 residues. Germline V gene sequence: CDR1 SEHNR, CDR2 FQNEAQ (reference sequence). V was trimmed by 8 bases and J by 4 bases, leaving 14 bases between them. CDR3 amino acids: CASGIGESETQYF. The CDR3 DNA reads TGTGCCAGCGGCATAGGGGAGTCAGAGACCCAGTACTTC.

This rearrangement joins TRBV2 to TRBJ1-2, with D perhaps matching TRBD1 (5 bases). The CDR3 is made up of 15 amino acids. CDR1 is SNHLY and CDR2 is FYNNEI in the germline V gene. V lost 2 bases, J lost 0 bases, and 10 bases lay in between. The CDR3 nucleotides are TGTGCCAGCAGTGAAATCAGGGACGCTAACTATGGCTACACCTTC. Protein sequence: CASSEIRDANYGYTF.

The rearrangement links TRBV5-8 to TRBJ2-7, with 7 bases matching TRBD1. V trimming: 4 bases; J trimming: 2 bases; junction bases outside the gene matches: 12. The CDR3 is made up of 16 amino acids. Germline V lookup: CDR1 SGHTS, CDR2 YDEGEE. This chain's CDR3 is CASSPSRTGRPYEQYF. The CDR3 nucleotides read TGTGCCAGCAGCCCTTCCCGGACAGGTCGTCCCTACGAGCAGTACTTC.